The present TCR beta chain was sequenced within a study of patients and donors after allogeneic stem cell transplantation. TCRdb itself ran the RT-PCR reads through MiXCR, one entry per CDR3 protein. This sample has about 150,000 distinct CDR3 sequences, with approximately 37% found just once. Trimming cost V 6 bases and J 6 bases, with 15 bases left between them. Germline assignment: CDR1 KGHSH and CDR2 LQKENI. The length of the CDR3 is 14 residues. The V and J genes are TRBV18 and TRBJ1-5, with D perhaps matching TRBD1 (5 bases). The sample consisted of blood, either unsorted or a sorted T cell fraction (not recorded which). The receptor's source is a human donor who was either an allogeneic HSCT recipient or a stem cell or donor lymphocyte infusion donor (not recorded which). It is not recorded whose cells these are; they may come from a transplant donor. CDR3 amino acids: CASSRTGPAQPQHF. The CDR3 region has the DNA TGTGCCAGCTCCCGAACGGGGCCGGCTCAGCCCCAGCATTTT.